These T cell receptor beta chains were read from a single sample in a study of blood T cell repertoires in COVID-19. Sequenced by immunoSEQ multiplex PCR; TCRdb stores in-frame clones only, minus some. The sample consists of 95,000 to 110,000 clones, more than 70% of them appearing once. The sample taken for sequencing was peripheral blood. These receptors came from a man in his 70s with acute or convalescent COVID-19. CDR3s include the opening cysteine and the closing phenylalanine or tryptophan. Each record gives: CDR3 protein, CDR3 DNA, D gene, clone size, J gene, V gene. The D gene is left open where the match is weak. The size of a clone is reported for some rows only, either as once, few or many, or as a class for expanded clones.

cdr3_aa: CASSTGLAGNASTDTQYF
cdr3_nt: TGTGCCAGCAGCACGGGACTAGCGGGGAATGCTAGCACAGATACGCAGTATTTT
d_call: TRBD2
clone_size: -
j_call: TRBJ2-3
v_call: TRBV9

cdr3_aa: CASSLAGRSAGNTIYF
cdr3_nt: TGCGCCAGCAGCTTGGCAGGCAGGTCTGCTGGAAACACCATATATTTT
d_call: -
clone_size: -
j_call: TRBJ1-3
v_call: TRBV5-1

cdr3_aa: CSVDRGDGYTF
cdr3_nt: TGCAGCGTTGACAGGGGGGATGGCTACACCTTC
d_call: TRBD1
clone_size: -
j_call: TRBJ1-2
v_call: TRBV29-1

cdr3_aa: CASSAGQGVAYEQYF
cdr3_nt: TGTGCCAGCAGTGCGGGACAGGGGGTGGCCTACGAGCAGTACTTC
d_call: TRBD1
clone_size: -
j_call: TRBJ2-7
v_call: TRBV2

cdr3_aa: CASTGVRTGNTIYF
cdr3_nt: TGTGCCAGCACGGGGGTTAGGACTGGAAACACCATATATTTT
d_call: -
clone_size: -
j_call: TRBJ1-3
v_call: TRBV6-5

cdr3_aa: CASATSQGLSSGANVLTF
cdr3_nt: TGTGCCAGCGCAACCTCGCAAGGACTCAGCTCTGGGGCCAACGTCCTGACTTTC
d_call: -
clone_size: -
j_call: TRBJ2-6
v_call: TRBV7-9

cdr3_aa: CASSLLGGNEQFF
cdr3_nt: TGCGCCAGCAGCTTGTTAGGGGGCAATGAGCAGTTCTTC
d_call: -
clone_size: once
j_call: TRBJ2-1
v_call: TRBV5-1

cdr3_aa: CATSRDLGNDNEQFF
cdr3_nt: TGTGCCACCAGCAGAGATCTCGGGAATGACAATGAGCAGTTCTTC
d_call: -
clone_size: -
j_call: TRBJ2-1
v_call: TRBV15

cdr3_aa: CASSLEGGGPNQPQHF
cdr3_nt: TGTGCCAGCAGCTTGGAAGGGGGCGGACCCAATCAGCCCCAGCATTTT
d_call: TRBD1
clone_size: -
j_call: TRBJ1-5
v_call: TRBV5-4

cdr3_aa: CAINTAGVTYEQYF
cdr3_nt: TGTGCCATCAATACGGCGGGGGTTACGTACGAGCAGTACTTC
d_call: TRBD2
clone_size: -
j_call: TRBJ2-7
v_call: TRBV10-3

cdr3_aa: CASSLDRLAFSQYF
cdr3_nt: TGTGCCAGCAGCTTAGATCGACTAGCGTTTAGTCAGTACTTC
d_call: TRBD2
clone_size: -
j_call: TRBJ2-7
v_call: TRBV11-2

cdr3_aa: CASSGDSLPETQYF
cdr3_nt: TGTGCCAGCAGTGGGGACTCCCTTCCAGAGACCCAGTACTTC
d_call: -
clone_size: -
j_call: TRBJ2-5
v_call: TRBV2

cdr3_aa: CSASTGGEDGYTF
cdr3_nt: TGCAGTGCTAGTACAGGGGGCGAAGATGGCTACACCTTC
d_call: TRBD1
clone_size: -
j_call: TRBJ1-2
v_call: TRBV20-1

cdr3_aa: CASSLLRDRVQYPAGELFF
cdr3_nt: TGTGCCAGCAGCTTGTTAAGGGACAGGGTACAGTATCCAGCCGGGGAGCTGTTTTTT
d_call: TRBD1
clone_size: -
j_call: TRBJ2-2
v_call: TRBV5-6

cdr3_aa: CASSYLGQGRVNIQYF
cdr3_nt: TGTGCCAGCAGTTACTTGGGGCAGGGTCGGGTGAACATTCAGTACTTC
d_call: -
clone_size: -
j_call: TRBJ2-4
v_call: TRBV6-2/TRBV6-3

cdr3_aa: CASSRGLTGVTEAFF
cdr3_nt: TGTGCCAGCAGCCGAGGATTAACAGGGGTCACTGAAGCTTTCTTT
d_call: TRBD1
clone_size: -
j_call: TRBJ1-1
v_call: TRBV4-2

cdr3_aa: CASSEGTVQYF
cdr3_nt: TGTGCCAGCAGTGAGGGGACAGTCCAGTATTTT
d_call: TRBD1
clone_size: few
j_call: TRBJ2-3
v_call: TRBV2

cdr3_aa: CASRPGTGGNTIYF
cdr3_nt: TGTGCCAGCAGGCCCGGGACAGGCGGAAACACCATATATTTT
d_call: TRBD1
clone_size: -
j_call: TRBJ1-3
v_call: TRBV2

cdr3_aa: CASSQGGNTLQHF
cdr3_nt: TGTGCCAGCAGCCAAGGAGGTAATACCCTCCAGCATTTT
d_call: -
clone_size: -
j_call: TRBJ1-5
v_call: TRBV14

cdr3_aa: CASSIDPPSFLSGNTIYF
cdr3_nt: TGTGCCAGTAGTATAGATCCCCCCTCCTTTCTCTCTGGAAACACCATATATTTT
d_call: -
clone_size: -
j_call: TRBJ1-3
v_call: TRBV19

cdr3_aa: CASSLRGNGYTF
cdr3_nt: TGTGCCAGCAGCCTTCGGGGGAATGGCTACACCTTC
d_call: -
clone_size: -
j_call: TRBJ1-2
v_call: TRBV27

cdr3_aa: CASSLVGREELRGGYTF
cdr3_nt: TGTGCCAGCAGCTTGGTTGGCAGGGAAGAGCTGCGGGGTGGCTACACCTTC
d_call: -
clone_size: -
j_call: TRBJ1-2
v_call: TRBV5-4

cdr3_aa: CASSSSQGAHTGELFF
cdr3_nt: TGTGCTAGCAGCTCCTCACAGGGGGCGCACACCGGGGAGCTGTTTTTT
d_call: TRBD1
clone_size: -
j_call: TRBJ2-2
v_call: TRBV7-7

cdr3_aa: CASSPPQGMRNEQFF
cdr3_nt: TGTGCCAGCTCACCACCCCAGGGTATGCGCAATGAGCAGTTCTTC
d_call: -
clone_size: -
j_call: TRBJ2-1
v_call: TRBV18

cdr3_aa: CASSMRLLNQPQHF
cdr3_nt: TGTGCCAGTAGTATGCGGCTGTTAAATCAGCCCCAGCATTTT
d_call: -
clone_size: -
j_call: TRBJ1-5
v_call: TRBV19

cdr3_aa: CASSFALSRDSYGYTF
cdr3_nt: TGTGCCAGCAGCTTTGCGCTAAGTAGGGACAGCTATGGCTACACCTTC
d_call: TRBD1
clone_size: -
j_call: TRBJ1-2
v_call: TRBV5-6

cdr3_aa: CASSQERTAYNEQFF
cdr3_nt: TGTGCCAGCAGCCAAGAAAGGACAGCCTACAATGAGCAGTTCTTC
d_call: -
clone_size: -
j_call: TRBJ2-1
v_call: TRBV3-1/TRBV3-2

cdr3_aa: CASSILTGGPTYSNQPQHF
cdr3_nt: TGTGCCAGTAGTATCTTAACAGGGGGCCCAACTTATAGCAATCAGCCCCAGCATTTT
d_call: TRBD1
clone_size: -
j_call: TRBJ1-5
v_call: TRBV19

cdr3_aa: CASSHDRANIQYF
cdr3_nt: TGCGCCAGCAGCCACGACAGGGCAAACATTCAGTACTTC
d_call: TRBD1
clone_size: -
j_call: TRBJ2-4
v_call: TRBV4-3

cdr3_aa: CASSLAGGTGGNTIYF
cdr3_nt: TGTGCCAGCAGCCTAGCAGGGGGAACAGGTGGAAACACCATATATTTT
d_call: TRBD1
clone_size: -
j_call: TRBJ1-3
v_call: TRBV7-8

cdr3_aa: CASSPTGPGGELFF
cdr3_nt: TGTGCCAGCTCTCCGACAGGGCCGGGCGGGGAGCTGTTTTTT
d_call: TRBD1
clone_size: -
j_call: TRBJ2-2
v_call: TRBV18

cdr3_aa: CSVDTSGAQETQYF
cdr3_nt: TGCAGCGTTGATACTAGCGGGGCCCAAGAGACCCAGTACTTC
d_call: TRBD2
clone_size: -
j_call: TRBJ2-5
v_call: TRBV29-1

cdr3_aa: CASSFRIRGADSYEQYF
cdr3_nt: TGTGCCAGCAGTTTCAGGATCCGGGGGGCCGATTCCTACGAGCAGTACTTC
d_call: -
clone_size: -
j_call: TRBJ2-7
v_call: TRBV27